These 8 T cell receptor beta chains originate from one sample sequenced in a study of molecular identifiers for immune sequencing clone quantification. TCRdb redid the calling of the PCR reads with MiXCR, one entry per CDR3 protein. The data hold under 800,000 distinct CDR3 sequences, with roughly 25% observed a single time. The sequenced sample consisted of naive CD8+ T cells from blood, with Jurkat cell RNA spiked in. Sample subset: FACS-sorted CD8+CD4-CCR7+CD45RA+ naive T cells. These receptors were taken from a human donor in good health. Some libraries in this study had Jurkat cell RNA spiked in.

This clonotype came up a few times. V usage is TRBV15 and J usage is TRBJ2-7; 9 positions match TRBD1. Trimming took 5 bases from V and 3 from J; bases not matched to a gene: 5. Per germline, CDR1 LNHNV and CDR2 YYDKDF (reference sequence). CDR3 size: 14 residues. CDR3 nucleotides: TGTGCCACCAGCGAGACAGGGGGTTTCTACGAGCAGTACTTC. Translated: CATSETGGFYEQYF. The whole variable domain, remainder taken from reference TRBV15 and TRBJ2-7, is DAMVIQNPRYQVTQFGKPVTLSCSQTLNHNVMYWYQQKSSQAPKLLFHYYDKDFNNEADTPDNFQSRRPNTSFCFLDIRSPGLGDTAMYLCATSETGGFYEQYFGPGTRLTVT.

This clonotype has more than one count but fewer than ten. The chain carries TRBV28 and TRBJ2-7; D perhaps matches TRBD2 (6 bases). The CDR3 contains 15 residues. The V gene lost 5 bases and the J gene lost 5 bases, with 19 bases spanning the gap. Germline V gives CDR1 MDHEN, CDR2 SYDVKM. The CDR3 spells CASSKPGTGVDEQYF. DNA for the CDR3: TGTGCCAGCAGTAAGCCCGGGACTGGAGTCGACGAGCAGTACTTC.

The rearrangement links TRBV25-1 to TRBJ2-5, with TRBD2 matching 13 bases. The CDR3 extends over 16 amino acids. Germline CDR1 MGHDK, CDR2 SYGVNS. V lost 3 bases to trimming and J lost 3 bases; unmatched junction nucleotides: 4. The CDR3 is CASSDTTSGREETQYF. The CDR3 region has the DNA TGTGCCAGCAGTGATACCACTAGCGGGAGGGAAGAGACCCAGTACTTC.

Many counts were recorded for this clonotype. This chain joins TRBV25-1 and TRBJ2-7; D remains ambiguous. CDR1 is MGHDK, CDR2 SYGVNS, per germline. V dropped 4 bases and J dropped 2 bases, with 3 bases sitting between them. This CDR3 comprises 11 residues. The CDR3 DNA follows: TGTGCCAGCAGTGCTGCCTACGAGCAGTACTTC. Translation gives CASSAAYEQYF.

This clonotype was counted only a few times. V is TRBV4-1 and J is TRBJ2-7; D is unresolved. Germline V CDR1 and CDR2: MGHRA, YSYEKL. V was cut by 0 bases and J by 2 bases, with 8 bases left in between. The CDR3 sequence is 14 residues long. The CDR3 nucleotides read TGCGCCAGCAGCCAAGAACGTCCGACCTACGAGCAGTACTTC. Encoded protein: CASSQERPTYEQYF.

This sequence joins TRBV28 and TRBJ2-3; D call uncertain. Trimming left V 2 bases short and J 0 bases short, with 6 bases between. This CDR3 has 14 amino acids. Germline V lookup: CDR1 MDHEN, CDR2 SYDVKM. CDR3 residues: CASSLMTSTDTQYF. The CDR3, as DNA: TGTGCCAGCAGTTTAATGACTAGCACAGATACGCAGTATTTT.

The chain has TRBV14 and TRBJ2-7; D gene ambiguous. Trimming removed 1 base from V and 1 base from J, with 8 bases in between. This CDR3 is 14 amino acids long. Germline loops: CDR1 SGHDN, CDR2 FVKESK. The CDR3 sequence is CASSQGATSYEQYF. The CDR3 DNA follows: TGTGCCAGCAGCCAAGGGGCCACTTCCTACGAGCAGTACTTC.

Comments on this clonotype: One end of the junction does not line up with germline, which may come from a read error. The chain has TRBV4-1 and TRBJ2-2, with D perhaps TRBD2 (5 bases). The CDR3 covers 15 residues. Germline CDR1 is MGHRA and CDR2 is YSYEKL. The CDR3 DNA reads as TGCGCCAGCGGCCAAGTTATCAGCAACACCGGGGAGCTGCTTTTT. Amino acids: CASGQVISNTGELLF.